One TCR beta chain is described in this entry. Its antigen remains undetermined. CDR1 and CDR2 (KGHSH, LQKENI) derive from the germline V gene. From cysteine to phenylalanine, the CDR3 is 15 amino acids long. Kept here is only the CDR3 DNA, which spans 45 bases and is read in frame from base 1. Relative to germline, V is 3 bases shorter and J is 3 bases shorter, with 14 bases between their ends. The data are from a study of cytomegalovirus exposure and HLA in healthy donors (dated by TCRdb to 2015 to 2018). Study-wide context: An earlier analysis of 587 of the donors reported about 290 Gb of sequence data and around 120 million unique TCR beta sequences from about 179 million T cells. Approximately 310 gigabases of sequencing data and tens of millions of unique TCR sequences were included in an early release covering under 650 HLA-typed donors. Of the approximately 400 genotyped donors, approximately 80% were placed in the genetic ancestry cluster associated with self-reported Caucasian donors. The aim of the study was to test whether cataloging public T cell receptors could identify signatures of past pathogen exposure. The study used immunosequencing to profile the T cell repertoires of 670 or so subjects and linked those repertoires to cytomegalovirus serostatus. Along with the approximately 700-subject first cohort, a separate validation cohort of over a hundred different subjects was used. To predict cytomegalovirus infection status, the study combined high-throughput TCR immunosequencing, statistical association of individual TCRs with disease status, and machine learning. A later analysis re-analyzed previously published TCR beta repertoires from roughly 690 donors and added high-resolution HLA genotyping to study TCR occurrence patterns. Rather than using new phenotypic data, the later analysis identified candidate immune exposures from TCR beta sequences and from how often those sequences occurred across donors. To decide whether each TCR beta V gene segment behaved as functional or pseudogenic, an earlier analysis of approximately 600 of the donors relied on high-throughput TCR beta sequencing. Donor age, sex, ethnicity and CMV serostatus were collected together with the repertoire data. A later genetic analysis used genome-wide SNP genotypes for about three fifths of the 666 donors, treating that subset as a discovery cohort. Every repertoire in the discovery cohort had been generated on one and the same sequencing platform. Both class I and class II loci were covered by HLA typing, at four-digit resolution. Typing coverage varied by locus: roughly 620-640 donors for A, B, C, DRB1 and DQB1; approximately 500 for DQA1; more than 600 for DPA1; roughly 450 for DPB1. Because of strong linkage in the cohort, roughly five DR-DQ haplotypes were treated as single units for association and clustering. Among a few hundred genotyped donors of the cohort, an average of about 240,000 unique TCR beta nucleotide sequences were sequenced per donor, roughly a sixth of them non-productive. Points the paper makes about the study in general: The earlier analysis of 587 of the donors excluded roughly 16 rarely observed V segments, including chromosome 9 orphons, because counts were too low. A further reported finding was that TCR beta sequences accurately predicted the HLA-A and HLA-B alleles for most subjects in the first cohort. Correlated functional status among segregating V segments might be attributable to linkage disequilibrium, but an unknown experimental factor could not be ruled out. The classifier was reported to diagnose cytomegalovirus status with high specificity and sensitivity in both the original and validation cohorts. Sequencing depth was assumed to be roughly uniform across donors in the presence/absence analyses, though that assumption may not hold. For the cohort, immune exposure information was limited to CMV serostatus. The study listed 170 or so TCR beta chains as associated with cytomegalovirus. Most TCR sequences were observed very rarely across donors, whereas some public TCRs were present in many individuals. In a later analysis, around 17,000 TCR beta sequences were associated with specific HLA alleles at a false discovery rate of 0.05. This cohort had only TCR beta chains sequenced, and the lack of alpha or paired-chain data limited which features could be detected. In a later analysis, HLA-associated TCR beta chains showed more clonal expansion and lower generation probabilities than non-associated chains that were equally common. In a later analysis, TCR association rates were found to vary across HLA loci, with the most associated TCRs seen for DRB1 alleles and the fewest for HLA-C alleles. In a later genetic analysis, fewer N-insertions in productive TCRs were reported among donors in an Asian-associated ancestry cluster than the roughly 670-donor mean. A cluster of highly shared sequence variants was judged likely to represent a technical artifact of the sequencing pipeline. V-gene and J-gene trimming of TCR beta chains was associated with a missense DCLRE1C variant in a later genetic analysis, and the association was replicated in an independent cohort. It was suggested by the authors that the approach could potentially be generalized to other disease states and immunological phenotypes. Assigning TCR associations to individual alleles was difficult when HLA alleles, especially DR and DQ, strongly co-occurred. HLA typing was unavailable for some donors at each locus, so association tests used only the typed subset. An earlier analysis of around 600 of the donors showed that most TCR beta V segments appeared in productive rearrangements either about 90% or about 30% of the time, which broadly matched IMGT annotations. Several of the top co-occurrence clusters appeared to be linked to parvovirus B19, influenza, CMV and Epstein-Barr virus, according to a later analysis. A later analysis found that most CMV-associated TCR beta chains appeared HLA-restricted, with HLA associations seemingly driven largely by CMV exposure. In vitro tests confirmed that a few of the cytomegalovirus-associated TCR beta chains recognize cytomegalovirus antigens. The 87-base-pair reads could not distinguish some IMGT-functional V segments, including TRBV6-2 and TRBV6-3, so those segments were excluded.

Library generation was performed with the immunoSEQ multiplex PCR assay. A mixture of 60 forward primers for TCR Vbeta segments and 13 reverse primers for TCR Jbeta segments was used in the multiplex PCR. The CDR3 region of rearranged TCR beta genes was amplified from genomic DNA with a multiplex PCR assay. The Illumina HiSeq System was used to sequence the amplified TCR beta libraries as 87-base-pair reads. For the original study's pipeline: A later analysis counted some 80 million unique TCR beta chains across the 640 or so repertoires, and roughly 10 million of these chains were shared by at least two donors. Raw reads were error-corrected and collapsed into unique sequences by a nearest-neighbor algorithm in which closely related sequences were merged to remove PCR and sequencing errors. V, D and J gene segments were assigned by aligning CDR3 sequences to IMGT reference sequences. For a sequence to be retained, a match of at least six nucleotides to both a V gene segment and a J gene segment was required. Rearrangements were classified as productive when the CDR3 lacked stop codons and remained in frame with V and J, and all other rearrangements were classified as non-productive. Following IMGT convention, CDR3 was defined as the stretch from the second conserved V-encoded cysteine to the conserved J-encoded phenylalanine. The earlier analysis of more than 450 of the donors excluded sequences that lacked an unambiguous match to a single V gene segment. In an earlier analysis of approximately 500 of the donors, a V segment was called functional when productive rearrangements were above 56.7%, and segregating when the standard deviation between donors exceeded 5%. A statistical classification framework was developed to diagnose cytomegalovirus status using the catalog of TCR beta chain sequences. In a later analysis, V and J genes were assigned by comparing TCR nucleotide sequences against IMGT/GENE-DB human TR gene sequences. A later analysis assigned CDR3 sequences and most-parsimonious VDJ recombination scenarios with the TCRdist pipeline. A later analysis defined each TCR beta chain by its CDR3 amino acid sequence plus V-gene family, and excluded reads lacking a unique V-gene family. As a way to deal with suspected cross-contamination and a sequencing artifact, a later analysis dropped 592 nucleotide sequences that were highly shared and had low generation probability. A later analysis calculated a clonal expansion index for each public chain from normalized within-repertoire ranks of inferred template counts. A later analysis computed generation probabilities with a VDJ recombination model fitted to out-of-frame rearrangements, and checked the results against IGoR. A later analysis scored TCR-TCR, TCR-HLA and TCR-CMV co-occurrence with hypergeometric tests, applying a repertoire-size bias correction to TCR pairs. In a later analysis, false discovery rates were estimated by permuting HLA or CMV assignments 20 times. A later analysis grouped co-occurring TCRs with DBSCAN, adding TCRdist sequence similarity when clustering within HLA-allele-positive subsets. Co-occurrence clustering excluded repertoires with fewer than 30,000 or more than 120,000 public chains, plus five with anomalous nucleotide sharing. What TCRdb holds here is the immuneACCESS table cut down to in-frame rearrangements. Part of the clones is not present; checked against another copy, under half of the missing clones reflect an unresolved V gene, and the others are unexplained. Clone size and V and J calls were adopted from that table, with D and trimming inferred from the DNA. This sample's table has entries for approximately 150,000 clones. The leading ten clones occupy about 1.4% of the sample.

The cohort comprised 666 healthy bone marrow donors. Cohort members were all nominally healthy when sampled, although unrecorded immune exposures were likely present. The donor was CMV seronegative and was included in the group of several hundred seronegative cohort members. A peripheral blood sample was provided by each donor, and peripheral blood mononuclear cells were used for TCR beta sequencing. The Qiagen DNeasy Blood Extraction Kit was used to extract genomic DNA from the blood cell samples. This receptor was identified in a middle-aged woman in good health and CMV-seronegative. The rearranged segments are TRBV18 and TRBJ1-2; TRBD1 might be the D gene, on 5 matching bases. The specimen was PBMCs. The DNA sequence is as follows: TGTGCCAGCTCACCGCCCTCGGGGGTCCACTATGGCTACACCTTC. Translated, it reads CASSPPSGVHYGYTF.